This T cell receptor beta chain was retrieved from a study of radiation and T cells in renal cell carcinoma. CDR1 is SGHAT and CDR2 is FQDESV in the germline V gene (reference sequence). CDR3 length: 13 amino acids. Trimming removed 4 bases from V and 4 bases from J; junction bases left unmatched: 1. Only in-frame clones appear in the TCRdb table, and some are missing; sequencing was by immunoSEQ multiplex PCR. The sample consists of roughly 160,000 clones, 88% of them appearing once. Time point of the sample: blood 4 weeks post-SBRT, at nephrectomy. Stated treatment: 15 Gy SBRT to primary tumor, nephrectomy 4 weeks later.

The starting material was blood, obtained from a patient whose treatment included radiotherapy and nephrectomy. This TCR derives from a woman in her forties or fifties with renal cell carcinoma. This rearrangement joins TRBV11-1 to TRBJ2-5; 9 nucleotides agree with TRBD1. CDR3 protein: CASSSTGGETQYF. The DNA of the CDR3 is TGTGCCAGCAGCTCGACAGGGGGAGAGACCCAGTACTTC.